A selection of T cell receptor beta chains follows, all from one sample in a study of neurological immune-mediated disorders. One entry per CDR3 protein, called by TCRdb with MiXCR from the 5' RACE reads. The data hold 45,000 or so distinct CDR3 sequences, with 3% observed a single time. Material: PBMCs. Receptor source: a woman between 50 and 59 years old with multiple sclerosis. Both conserved end residues are part of each CDR3. D genes are given only for firm matches. Size is stated as how often the clone was seen (once, few, many) or a class if it is expanded.

>many|NA|TRBJ2-1|TRBV14
CASSQGVGTARGEQFF
TGTGCCAGCAGCCAAGGTGTCGGGACTGCTAGGGGTGAGCAGTTCTTC
>many|TRBD2|TRBJ2-3|TRBV7-8
CASSRPSGGDTDTQYF
TGTGCCAGCAGCCGTCCTAGCGGGGGGGATACAGATACGCAGTATTTT
>many|TRBD1|TRBJ2-2|TRBV5-1
CASSSDRDTGELFF
TGCGCCAGCAGCTCCGACAGGGACACCGGGGAGCTGTTTTTT
>many|TRBD2|TRBJ2-7|TRBV5-1
CASSLLAGGEQYF
TGCGCCAGCAGCTTATTAGCGGGAGGCGAGCAGTACTTC
>many|TRBD1|TRBJ1-4|TRBV20-1
CSARAGDRAFF
TGCAGTGCTAGAGCGGGGGACAGGGCGTTTTTT
>many|NA|TRBJ1-1|TRBV24-1
CATSSGGGTEAFF
TGTGCCACCAGTTCCGGCGGTGGCACTGAAGCTTTCTTT
>many|NA|TRBJ1-5|TRBV20-1
CSARDPGGGNQPQHF
TGCAGTGCTAGAGATCCCGGGGGCGGCAATCAGCCCCAGCATTTT
>many|NA|TRBJ1-2|TRBV5-1
CASSLGAGRYGYTF
TGCGCCAGCAGCTTGGGAGCGGGTCGCTATGGCTACACCTTC
>many|TRBD2|TRBJ2-3|TRBV9
CASSVAGGSTDTQYF
TGTGCCAGCAGCGTAGCGGGAGGGAGCACAGATACGCAGTATTTT
>medium-sized|TRBD2|TRBJ2-3|TRBV5-6
CASRGLASGSTDTQYF
TGTGCCAGCAGAGGTTTGGCTAGCGGGAGCACAGATACGCAGTATTTT
>many|NA|TRBJ2-5|TRBV12-3/TRBV12-4
CASSPFRGEKQETQYF
TGTGCCAGTTCCCCTTTTAGGGGGGAAAAACAAGAGACCCAGTACTTC
>many|TRBD2|TRBJ2-5|TRBV2
CASSRLERTSGREETQYF
TGTGCCAGCAGCCGACTTGAGAGGACTAGCGGGAGGGAAGAGACCCAGTACTTC
>many|NA|TRBJ1-2|TRBV20-1
CSASRGDLGYGYTF
TGCAGTGCTTCCCGGGGGGACCTAGGCTATGGCTACACCTTC
>many|TRBD2|TRBJ2-1|TRBV20-1
CSARETSGGPPSSYNEQFF
TGCAGTGCTAGAGAGACTAGCGGGGGGCCCCCCAGCTCCTACAATGAGCAGTTCTTC